This TCR beta chain was observed in a study of blood T cell repertoires in COVID-19. At the level of the study: T cells, B-cell-depleted T cells, or PBMCs provided the cDNA or gDNA that served as material.

The study recruited people aged 18 to 89 years across around 23 US areas. Cohort placement rested on clinical history that participants reported themselves. Germline trimming cut 0 bases from V and 4 bases from J; bases unmatched to any gene: 1. CDR1 and CDR2 from the germline V gene are SGHDT and YYEEEE. This CDR3 is built from 14 residues. Authors' processing steps: Amplification of reference gene primers was used by the study to estimate nucleated cell counts. Only in-frame clones appear in the TCRdb table, and some are missing; sequencing was by immunoSEQ multiplex PCR. V and J calls plus clone size are reproduced from that table; the DNA served to infer D and trimming. Of 200,000 to 300,000 clones in the sample, over 75% are singletons; the top ten hold approximately 8.2%.

The clonotype was recovered from a woman aged 45-65 years with acute COVID-19. The genes are TRBV5-6 and TRBJ2-5; TRBD1 agrees at 9 bases. The source material was PBMCs or T cells enriched from blood (not recorded which). The CDR3 spells CASSLDRGRETQYF. The CDR3 DNA reads as TGTGCCAGCAGCTTGGACAGGGGGCGAGAGACCCAGTACTTC.